A single sample gave rise to the 5 T cell receptor beta chains below, sequenced in a study of blood T cells in healthy people across ages. Together with a sample-barcoded 5' primer, a J-beta primer mix was included in a second PCR lasting about 7 to 12 cycles. MiXCR was run by TCRdb on the 5' RACE reads, yielding one entry per CDR3 protein. The sample gives some 1 million distinct CDR3 sequences, 35% to 55% of which show up once; under 20% is in the top ten. Sequencing was performed on blood. Source of these receptors: a woman aged 55-70 years in good health.

CDR3 residues: CASSRYSGREVYEQYF. The CDR3 region has the DNA TGTGCCAGCAGTAGATATAGCGGGAGGGAGGTCTACGAGCAGTACTTC. The chain combines TRBV6-5 with TRBJ2-7, with 11 nucleotides matching TRBD2. The length of the CDR3 is 16 residues. From germline, CDR1 is MNHEY and CDR2 SVGAGI. The J segment lost 3 bases and the V segment lost 5 bases, leaving 9 bases of the junction unmatched.

This clonotype was picked up a small number of times. The CDR3 is CSARMASGIFETQYF. Here the CDR3 DNA reads TGCAGTGCTAGGATGGCTAGCGGGATTTTTGAGACCCAGTACTTC. The V gene is TRBV20-1, the J gene TRBJ2-5; 9 bases line up with TRBD2. V gave up 3 bases and J gave up 5 bases; unmatched junction bases: 10. CDR1 is DFQATT, CDR2 SNEGSKA, per germline (reference sequence). The CDR3 length is 15 residues.

The chain couples TRBV7-9 to TRBJ2-1; TRBD1 agrees at 9 bases. Per the germline V gene, CDR1 is SEHNR and CDR2 is FQNEAQ (reference sequence). V was clipped by 1 base and J by 6 bases; unmatched bases: 4. The CDR3 sequence is 15 residues long. CDR3 DNA: TGTGCCAGCAGCTTAGTGGGACAGGGACTCAATGAGCAGTTCTTC. Encoded protein: CASSLVGQGLNEQFF.

With respect to this clonotype: Compared with germline, one end of the junction differs, possibly owing to a read error. V is TRBV7-7 and J is TRBJ2-7; D is possibly TRBD2 (5 bases). The CDR3 runs 16 residues. CDR1 is SSHAT, CDR2 FNYEAQ, per germline (reference sequence). CDR3 loop: CSSSLATGWQNYEQYF. The CDR3 nucleotides read TGTTCCAGCAGCTTAGCCACGGGGTGGCAGAACTACGAGCAGTACTTC.

This chain joins TRBV14 and TRBJ2-1; TRBD1 is a possible D gene (6 bases). The germline gives CDR1 SGHDN, CDR2 FVKESK. The CDR3 totals 15 residues. Trimming stripped 1 base from V and 7 bases from J, with 14 bases between. For the CDR3, the DNA is TGTGCCAGCAGCCAAGTTTTCGGGACACAAAATGAGCAGTTCTTC. Translating gives CASSQVFGTQNEQFF.